These 31 T cell receptor beta chains were all obtained from the same sample, sequenced in a study of T cells in Graves' hyperthyroidism and ophthalmopathy. Template material for amplifying TCR beta CDR3 regions consisted of RNA transcripts. The study used the HTBI primer set for a first-round RT-PCR of the TCR CDR3. TCRdb re-called the multiplex PCR reads with MiXCR, one entry per CDR3 protein. Among about 210,000 distinct CDR3 sequences listed, about a sixth were seen once. The sequenced sample consisted of blood. The source of these receptors is a man aged 45-65 years with Graves' hyperthyroidism.

This clonotype came up a few times. The V call is TRBV9, the J call TRBJ2-3; 9 positions match TRBD2. The CDR3 totals 15 residues. CDR1 is SGDLS and CDR2 is YYNGEE in the germline V gene. With V trimmed by 1 base and J by 4 bases, 4 bases remained unmatched. The CDR3 DNA sequence: TGTGCCAGCAGCGTAATTAGCGGGAGTGCAGATACGCAGTATTTT. Its protein is CASSVISGSADTQYF.

Many counts were recorded for this clonotype. The V call is TRBV12-5, the J call TRBJ2-7, with 10 bases identical to TRBD2. This CDR3 spans 18 amino acids. Germline V gives CDR1 LGHNT, CDR2 FRNRAP. Trimming at V came to 3 bases and at J to 3 bases, leaving 14 bases not matched to a gene. The CDR3 spells CASGFSTGTTSGFYEQYF. CDR3 nucleotides: TGTGCTAGTGGTTTTAGTACAGGTACGACTAGCGGGTTCTACGAGCAGTACTTC.

This clonotype was detected many times. The chain combines TRBV6-1 with TRBJ1-2, with 10 bases identical to TRBD1. V trimming: 3 bases; J trimming: 4 bases; junction bases outside the gene matches: 20. The CDR3 consists of 20 residues. CDR1 is MNHNS, CDR2 SASEGT, per germline. CDR3 coding DNA: TGTGCCAGCAGTGAGTCCGGGACAGGGGTCGGGTGGAACCCGATCTATGGCTACACCTTC. This encodes CASSESGTGVGWNPIYGYTF.

This clonotype is a singleton in its sample. This sequence may be a read error, since a much larger clone differs from it by one base. The chain carries TRBV28 and TRBJ1-2; the D gene is possibly TRBD1 (6 bases). In germline, CDR1 is MDHEN, CDR2 SYDVKM. This CDR3 region has 13 residues. Trimming removed 2 bases at V and 4 bases at J, with 8 bases between. This CDR3 reads CASSLTGRYGYTF. CDR3 bases: TGTGCCAGCAGTTTAACAGGGCGCTATGGCTACACCTTC.

The CDR3 DNA reads as TGTGCCTGGAGTGACGGACAGGCCGCTTACAATGAGCAGTTCTTC. Amino acids: CAWSDGQAAYNEQFF. V usage is TRBV30 and J usage is TRBJ2-1; TRBD1 matches at 7 bases. This CDR3 has 15 amino acids. Germline trimming cut 1 base from V and 4 bases from J; bases unmatched to any gene: 7. Germline V gene data show CDR1 as GTSNPN and CDR2 as SVGIG (reference sequence).

This clonotype was counted at least ten times. The chain couples TRBV9 to TRBJ2-3; a possible D gene is TRBD1 (6 bases). CDR1 and CDR2 from the germline V gene are SGDLS and YYNGEE. CDR3 size: 12 residues. V shed 3 bases and J shed 7 bases, with 9 bases lying between them. The CDR3 DNA is TGTGCCAGCAGCGAACAGGGATATACGCAGTATTTT. It is translated as CASSEQGYTQYF.

The chain has TRBV15 and TRBJ2-1, with 8 bases that match TRBD2. CDR1 LNHNV and CDR2 YYDKDF come from the germline V gene (reference sequence). V lost 5 bases to trimming and J lost 1 base; unmatched junction nucleotides: 7. The CDR3 runs 16 residues. The CDR3 region is CATSRPGGGSYNEQFF. CDR3 DNA sequence: TGTGCCACCAGCCGGCCGGGGGGGGGGTCCTACAATGAGCAGTTCTTC.

This clonotype has at least ten counts. This chain uses TRBV7-9 with TRBJ2-2, with 7 bases identical to TRBD1. This CDR3 comprises 15 residues. With V trimmed by 1 base and J by 3 bases, 2 bases remained unmatched. CDR1 and CDR2 (germline): SEHNR, FQNEAQ (reference sequence). DNA of the CDR3: TGTGCCAGCAGCTTAGGACAGGGTGACACCGGGGAGCTGTTTTTT. This translates into CASSLGQGDTGELFF.

This clonotype has ten or more counts. The chain combines TRBV24-1 with TRBJ2-5; no definite D call. CDR1 and CDR2 from the germline V gene are KGHDR and SFDVKD. The CDR3 is 13 residues long. V lost 9 bases and J lost 2, with 12 bases in between. The CDR3 bases are TGTGCCACCGCGATCACAGATCAAGAGACCCAGTACTTC. This sequence encodes CATAITDQETQYF.

V usage is TRBV3-1 and J usage is TRBJ2-5; D is undetermined. V lost 1 base and J 3 bases, leaving 9 bases between the germline ends. The CDR3 runs to 14 residues. In germline, CDR1 is LGHDT, CDR2 YNNKEL (reference sequence). The CDR3 DNA reads TGTGCCAGCAGCCAAGTTCCCCAAAAAGAGACCCAGTACTTC. Its translation: CASSQVPQKETQYF.

The rearrangement links TRBV12-5 to TRBJ2-5; D is possibly TRBD1 (6 bases). The CDR3 has 17 amino acids. In germline, CDR1 is LGHNT, CDR2 FRNRAP. The V gene lost 5 bases and the J gene lost 2 bases, with 21 bases spanning the gap. CDR3 sequence reads: CASGVFSWGHQQETQYF. CDR3 in DNA: TGTGCTAGTGGTGTGTTTTCCTGGGGACACCAGCAAGAGACCCAGTACTTC. Drawing the rest from reference TRBV12-5 and TRBJ2-5, the complete variable domain is DARVTQTPRHKVTEMGQEVTMRCQPILGHNTVFWYRQTMMQGLELLAYFRNRAPLDDSGMPKDRFSAEMPDATLATLKIQPSEPRDSAVYFCASGVFSWGHQQETQYFGPGTRLLVL.

This clonotype was seen a few times. The chain links TRBV27 to TRBJ2-7, with TRBD1 matching 10 bases. V gave up 3 bases and J gave up 2 bases; unmatched junction bases: 7. The CDR3 consists of 16 residues. Germline assignment: CDR1 MNHEY and CDR2 SMNVEV (reference sequence). The CDR3 protein is CASSFLTGGAPYEQYF. CDR3 in DNA: TGTGCCAGCAGTTTTCTGACAGGGGGCGCCCCCTACGAGCAGTACTTC.

Many counts were recorded for this clonotype. This chain connects TRBV28 to TRBJ1-1; D is undetermined. V was pared by 11 bases and J by 3 bases, with 16 bases between. Looked up from germline, CDR1 is MDHEN and CDR2 is SYDVKM. The length of the CDR3 is 13 residues. The CDR3 nucleotides read TGTGCCGTAACTTCTACCGGGGACACTGAAGCTTTCTTT. It is translated as CAVTSTGDTEAFF.

This clonotype occurred many times. The chain has TRBV11-2 and TRBJ2-3; either TRBD1 or TRBD2 may fit D (5 bases each). The V end was cut by 3 bases, the J end by 1 base, with 8 bases between. CDR3 size: 14 residues. Germline V lookup: CDR1 SGHAT, CDR2 FQNNGV. In DNA form, the CDR3 reads TGTGCCAGCAGCTTGGGGGTCGGCACAGATACGCAGTATTTT. It translates to CASSLGVGTDTQYF. Complete variable domain (other parts from reference TRBV11-2 and TRBJ2-3): EAGVAQSPRYKIIEKRQSVAFWCNPISGHATLYWYQQILGQGPKLLIQFQNNGVVDDSQLPKDRFSAERLKGVDSTLKIQPAKLEDSAVYLCASSLGVGTDTQYFGPGTRLTVL.

This sequence joins TRBV6-2 or TRBV6-3 and TRBJ1-1; no clear D. Germline V gene lookup returns CDR1 MNHEY and CDR2 SVGEGT. CDR3 length: 13 amino acids. Trimming stripped 10 bases from V and 1 base from J, with 13 bases between. Here the CDR3 reads CATRTDGNTEAFF. Written as DNA, the CDR3 is TGTGCCACCCGGACGGATGGGAACACTGAAGCTTTCTTT.

A note on this clonotype: Sequence at one end of the junction differs from germline and may be a read error. The V and J genes are TRBV5-1 and TRBJ2-5; TRBD2 agrees at 13 bases. Germline lookup yields CDR1 SGHRS and CDR2 YFSETQ. The CDR3 runs to 16 residues. The CDR3 here is CASSYWTSGSEETQYF. The DNA for the CDR3 is TGTGCCAGCAGCTATTGGACTAGCGGGAGTGAGGAGACCCAGTACTTC.

The gene calls are TRBV9 and TRBJ2-7; D perhaps matches TRBD2 (6 bases). This CDR3 comprises 13 residues. V lost 1 base and J lost 5, with 10 bases in between. Germline CDR1 and CDR2: SGDLS and YYNGEE. The CDR3 nucleotides are TGTGCCAGCAGCGTAAAGACTAGAGACGAGCAGTACTTC. Amino acids: CASSVKTRDEQYF.

There are a few counts of this clonotype. The junction shows a germline mismatch at one end, possibly a read error. This rearrangement joins TRBV5-1 to TRBJ1-2; 7 bases align to TRBD1. Germline V CDR1 and CDR2: SGHRS, YFSETQ. This CDR3 spans 15 amino acids. CDR3 nucleotide sequence: TGCGCCGGCAGCCAGGCCACAAGGACAGGCTATGGCTACACCTTC. Translation: CAGSQATRTGYGYTF.

This clonotype was seen many times. The chain is built from TRBV2 and TRBJ2-3, with D unresolved. Per the germline V gene, CDR1 is SNHLY and CDR2 is FYNNEI. Trimming pared 4 bases from V and 0 bases from J, leaving 8 bases between. CDR3 size: 14 residues. CDR3 DNA sequence: TGTGCCAGCAGTGCGCGCGGAAGCACAGATACGCAGTATTTT. Amino acid sequence: CASSARGSTDTQYF.

This clonotype showed up many times. The J gene is TRBJ2-6, the V gene TRBV10-3, with D unclear. V lost 1 base and J 10 bases, leaving 11 bases between the germline ends. CDR3 length: 14 amino acids. CDR1 ENHRY and CDR2 SYGVKD come from the germline V gene. CDR3 sequence: CAISEFLTGNVLTF. The CDR3 region has the DNA TGTGCCATCAGTGAGTTCCTAACTGGGAACGTCCTGACTTTC.

This clonotype was counted only a few times. The chain carries TRBV7-9 and TRBJ2-3; D remains unclear. V was pared by 1 base and J by 6 bases, with 11 bases between. Looked up from germline, CDR1 is SEHNR and CDR2 is FQNEAQ (reference sequence). The CDR3 runs 14 residues. The CDR3 reads CASSLVGRGDTQYF. The CDR3 DNA is TGTGCCAGCAGCTTAGTTGGGCGTGGGGATACGCAGTATTTT.

This clonotype showed up many times. CDR3 sequence: CASSSQGGNEQYF. In nucleotides, the CDR3 is TGTGCCAGCAGTTCACAGGGGGGGAACGAGCAGTACTTC. The chain is built from TRBV7-9 and TRBJ2-7, with D perhaps TRBD1 (8 bases). Germline V gene sequence: CDR1 SEHNR, CDR2 FQNEAQ (reference sequence). With 6 bases removed from V and 5 bases from J, the gap between germline ends came to 14 bases. The CDR3 loop spans 13 amino acids.

V is TRBV10-3 and J is TRBJ2-1; possible D gene TRBD2, 5 bases. Trimming left V 2 bases short and J 7 bases short, with 15 bases between. The germline V gene encodes CDR1 ENHRY and CDR2 SYGVKD. The length of the CDR3 is 15 residues. CDR3 sequence: CAISENGNSANEQFF. The CDR3 region has the DNA TGTGCCATCAGTGAGAACGGGAATTCGGCAAATGAGCAGTTCTTC.

This clonotype was seen many times. The chain links TRBV28 to TRBJ2-3, with 10 bases that match TRBD1. CDR1 and CDR2 from the germline V gene are MDHEN and SYDVKM. V lost 6 bases to trimming and J lost 9 bases; unmatched junction nucleotides: 12. This CDR3 has 15 residues. The CDR3 nucleotides read TGTGCCAGCAGCTCACCCCGGGACAGGGGTGACACGCAGTATTTT. Its translation is CASSSPRDRGDTQYF.

Many counts were recorded for this clonotype. This chain uses TRBV13 with TRBJ2-7, with D maybe TRBD1 (6 bases). Germline V gene lookup returns CDR1 PRHDT and CDR2 FYEKMQ (reference sequence). This CDR3 has 12 residues. V gave up 6 bases and J gave up 3 bases, with 9 bases separating them. The CDR3 protein is CASRQQGYEQYF. CDR3 in DNA: TGTGCCAGCAGGCAACAGGGCTACGAGCAGTACTTC.

This clonotype was counted many times. Germline is not matched at one junction end, which may reflect a read error. V is TRBV7-8 and J is TRBJ2-2, with D perhaps being TRBD1 or TRBD2 (6 bases each). The germline CDR1 and CDR2 sequences are SGHVS and FQNEAQ. The CDR3 length is 16 residues. The CDR3 coding sequence is TGTGCCAGCAGATTAGTCGGGGGCCTAGGCGCCGGGGAGCTGTTTTTT. It yields the protein CASRLVGGLGAGELFF.

There are many counts of this clonotype. This chain joins TRBV7-9 and TRBJ2-1, with 7 bases lining up with TRBD2. Trimming took 5 bases from V and 4 from J; bases not matched to a gene: 11. Germline CDR1 and CDR2: SEHNR and FQNEAQ (reference sequence). This CDR3 is built from 16 residues. The CDR3 region has the DNA TGTGCCAGCAGCCAAACACGACTAGCTGGGTACAATGAGCAGTTCTTC. It specifies CASSQTRLAGYNEQFF.

The chain combines TRBV20-1 with TRBJ1-4; D may be TRBD1 (5 bases). Per germline, CDR1 DFQATT and CDR2 SNEGSKA (reference sequence). The CDR3 length is 15 residues. The ends were cut back, 0 bases at V and 3 bases at J, with 11 bases in the middle. The CDR3 DNA sequence: TGCAGTGCTAGAGATTTACAGGCTTCTAATGAAAAACTGTTTTTT. This sequence encodes CSARDLQASNEKLFF.

V usage is TRBV7-2 and J usage is TRBJ2-2, with 14 bases aligning to TRBD2. This CDR3 contains 17 residues. The V gene end was trimmed by 3 bases and the J gene end by 4 bases; junction bases not matched to a gene: 4. Germline V CDR1 and CDR2: SGHTA, FQGNSA. The CDR3: CASSFGTSGSFTGELFF. DNA for the CDR3: TGTGCCAGCAGCTTCGGGACTAGCGGGAGCTTCACCGGGGAGCTGTTTTTT.

This chain links TRBV29-1 with TRBJ1-1; D is uncertain. Germline values: CDR1 SQVTM, CDR2 ANQGSEA. The V end lost 0 bases, the J end lost 3 bases, and 11 bases lay between the germline ends. CDR3 size: 14 residues. In nucleotides, the CDR3 is TGCAGCGTTGAAGATCTTCAGTCCGACACTGAAGCTTTCTTT. Encoded protein: CSVEDLQSDTEAFF. The whole variable domain, filled in from reference TRBV29-1 and TRBJ1-1, reads SAVISQKPSRDICQRGTSLTIQCQVDSQVTMMFWYRQQPGQSLTLIATANQGSEATYESGFVIDKFPISRPNLTFSTLTVSNMSPEDSSIYLCSVEDLQSDTEAFFGQGTRLTVV.

This clonotype has a count of ten or more. The chain combines TRBV2 with TRBJ2-7, with 10 bases fitting TRBD2. The trim removed 6 bases at V and 0 bases at J, leaving 5 bases unmatched. The CDR3 has 15 residues. Germline loops: CDR1 SNHLY, CDR2 FYNNEI. The DNA for the CDR3 is TGTGCCAGCAGGCCCGGGACTAGCGCCTCCTACGAGCAGTACTTC. It yields the protein CASRPGTSASYEQYF.